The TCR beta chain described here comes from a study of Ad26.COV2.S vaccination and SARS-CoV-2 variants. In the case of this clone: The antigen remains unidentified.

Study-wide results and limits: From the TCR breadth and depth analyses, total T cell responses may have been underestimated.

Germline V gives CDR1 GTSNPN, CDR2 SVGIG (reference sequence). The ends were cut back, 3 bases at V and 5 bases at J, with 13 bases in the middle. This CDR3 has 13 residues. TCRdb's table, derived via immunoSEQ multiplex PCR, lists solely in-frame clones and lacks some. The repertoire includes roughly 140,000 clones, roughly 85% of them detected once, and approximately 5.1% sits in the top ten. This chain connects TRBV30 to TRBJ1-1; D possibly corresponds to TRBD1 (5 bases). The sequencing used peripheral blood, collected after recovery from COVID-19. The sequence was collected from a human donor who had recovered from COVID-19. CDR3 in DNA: TGTGCCTGGAGGACGCAGGGATATACTGAAGCTTTCTTT. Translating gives CAWRTQGYTEAFF.